This T cell receptor beta chain was found in a study of vaccination and CD4 T cells after COVID-19. From germline, CDR1 is SNHLY and CDR2 FYNNEI. V was pared by 6 bases and J by 6 bases, with 13 bases between. The CDR3 totals 13 residues. This clonotype has more than one count but fewer than ten. The antigen is undetermined. Scientists ran DNA taken from cultured CD4+ T cells through the Oncomine TCR Beta short-read assay for sequencing. TCRdb reprocessed the PCR reads with MiXCR, giving one entry per CDR3 protein. The sample carries approximately 15,000 distinct CDR3 sequences, about 43% recorded once. Stated treatment: approximately 9-day PBMC culture with coronavirus spike peptide pools or control peptides (ViraFEST assay). On day 3 and again on day 7, fresh IL-2 medium was used to replace half the medium.

This TCR derives from a human donor who had recovered from COVID-19. The chain joins TRBV2 to TRBJ2-3, with a possible D match to TRBD2 (5 bases). Sequenced here: CD4+ T cells from blood, cultured in vitro, sampled before SARS-CoV-2 vaccination. The CDR3 DNA reads as TGTGCCAGCAGGGACTCACTAGGGGATACGCAGTATTTT. As protein: CASRDSLGDTQYF.